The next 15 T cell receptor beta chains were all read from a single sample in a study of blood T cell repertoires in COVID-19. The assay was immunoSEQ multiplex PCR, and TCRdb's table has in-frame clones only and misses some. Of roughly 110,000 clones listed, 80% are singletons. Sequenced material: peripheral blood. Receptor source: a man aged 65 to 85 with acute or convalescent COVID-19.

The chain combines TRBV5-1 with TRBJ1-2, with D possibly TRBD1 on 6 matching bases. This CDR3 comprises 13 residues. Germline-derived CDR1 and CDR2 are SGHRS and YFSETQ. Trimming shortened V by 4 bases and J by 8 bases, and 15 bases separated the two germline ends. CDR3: CASSPAGGQGYTF. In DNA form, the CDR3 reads TGCGCCAGCAGCCCGGCGGGGGGGCAGGGCTACACCTTC.

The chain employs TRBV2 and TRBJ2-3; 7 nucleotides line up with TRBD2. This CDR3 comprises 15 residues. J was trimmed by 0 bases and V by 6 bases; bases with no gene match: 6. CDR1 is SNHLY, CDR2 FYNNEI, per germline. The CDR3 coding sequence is TGTGCCAGCAGCCCGGGACTACCCAGCACAGATACGCAGTATTTT. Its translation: CASSPGLPSTDTQYF.

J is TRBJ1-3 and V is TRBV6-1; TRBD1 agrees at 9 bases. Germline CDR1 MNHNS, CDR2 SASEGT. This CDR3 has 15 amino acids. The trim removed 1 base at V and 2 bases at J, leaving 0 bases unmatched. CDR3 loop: CASSEGTGAGNTIYF. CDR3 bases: TGTGCCAGCAGTGAAGGGACAGGGGCTGGAAACACCATATATTTT.

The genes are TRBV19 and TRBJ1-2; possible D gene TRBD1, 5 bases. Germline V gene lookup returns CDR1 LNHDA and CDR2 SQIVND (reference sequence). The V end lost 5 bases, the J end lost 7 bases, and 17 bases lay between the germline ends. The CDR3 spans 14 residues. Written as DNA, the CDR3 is TGTGCCAGTAGTCGCGCGGGGCAGAGAACTGGCTACACCTTC. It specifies CASSRAGQRTGYTF.

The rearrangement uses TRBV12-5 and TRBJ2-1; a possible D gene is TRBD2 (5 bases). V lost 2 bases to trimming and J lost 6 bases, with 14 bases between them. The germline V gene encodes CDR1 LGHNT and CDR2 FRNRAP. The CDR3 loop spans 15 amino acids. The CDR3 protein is CASGLSLAPPNEQFF. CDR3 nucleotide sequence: TGTGCTAGTGGTTTGAGCCTAGCACCCCCCAATGAGCAGTTCTTC.

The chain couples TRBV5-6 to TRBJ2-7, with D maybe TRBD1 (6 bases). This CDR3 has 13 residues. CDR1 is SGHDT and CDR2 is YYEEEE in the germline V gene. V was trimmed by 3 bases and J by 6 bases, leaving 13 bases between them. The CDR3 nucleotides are TGTGCCAGCAGCTGGAGTGGGGGCGGCGAGCAGTACTTC. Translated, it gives CASSWSGGGEQYF.

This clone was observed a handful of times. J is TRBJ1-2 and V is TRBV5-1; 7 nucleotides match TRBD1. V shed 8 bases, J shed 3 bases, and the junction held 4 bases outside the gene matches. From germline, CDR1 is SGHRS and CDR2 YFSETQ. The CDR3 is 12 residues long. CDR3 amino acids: CASRQGDYGYTF. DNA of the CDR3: TGCGCCAGTCGCCAGGGGGACTATGGCTACACCTTC. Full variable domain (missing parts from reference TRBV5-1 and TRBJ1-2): KAGVTQTPRYLIKTRGQQVTLSCSPISGHRSVSWYQQTPGQGLQFLFEYFSETQRNKGNFPGRFSGRQFSNSRSEMNVSTLELGDSALYLCASRQGDYGYTFGSGTRLTVV.

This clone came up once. The CDR3 loop is CASSQTVGETAGGYTF. For the CDR3, the DNA is TGCGCCAGCAGCCAGACCGTAGGGGAAACTGCAGGTGGCTACACCTTC. The chain employs TRBV5-1 and TRBJ1-2; D possibly corresponds to TRBD1 (5 bases). V was clipped by 4 bases and J by 7 bases, with 23 bases between them. Per the germline V gene, CDR1 is SGHRS and CDR2 is YFSETQ. This CDR3 has 16 amino acids.

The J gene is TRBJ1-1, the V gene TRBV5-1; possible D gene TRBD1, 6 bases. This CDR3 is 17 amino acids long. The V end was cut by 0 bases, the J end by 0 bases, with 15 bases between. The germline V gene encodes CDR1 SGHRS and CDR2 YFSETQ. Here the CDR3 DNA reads TGCGCCAGCAGCTTGGAATCCCCGACAGGCATGAACACTGAAGCTTTCTTT. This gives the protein CASSLESPTGMNTEAFF.

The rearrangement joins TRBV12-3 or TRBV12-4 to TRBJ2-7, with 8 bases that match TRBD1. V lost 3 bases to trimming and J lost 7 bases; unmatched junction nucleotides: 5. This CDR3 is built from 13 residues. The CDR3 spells CASSLTGAGEQYF. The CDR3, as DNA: TGTGCCAGCAGTTTGACAGGGGCGGGTGAGCAGTACTTC.

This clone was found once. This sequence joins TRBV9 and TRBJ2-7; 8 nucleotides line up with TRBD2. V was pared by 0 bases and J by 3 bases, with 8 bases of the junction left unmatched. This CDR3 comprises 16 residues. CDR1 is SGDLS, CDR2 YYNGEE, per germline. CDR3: CASSVAPGGGLYEQYF. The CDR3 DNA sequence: TGTGCCAGCAGCGTAGCCCCGGGGGGGGGCCTCTACGAGCAGTACTTC.

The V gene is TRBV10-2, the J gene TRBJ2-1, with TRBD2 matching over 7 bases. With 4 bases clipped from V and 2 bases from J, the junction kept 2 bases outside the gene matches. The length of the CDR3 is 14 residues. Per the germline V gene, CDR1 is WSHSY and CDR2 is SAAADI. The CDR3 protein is CASSALAAYNEQFF. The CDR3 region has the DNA TGCGCCAGCAGTGCTCTAGCGGCCTACAATGAGCAGTTCTTC.

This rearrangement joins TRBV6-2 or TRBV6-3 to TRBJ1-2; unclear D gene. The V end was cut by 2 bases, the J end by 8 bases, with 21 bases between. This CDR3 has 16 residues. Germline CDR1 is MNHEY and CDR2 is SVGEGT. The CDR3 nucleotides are TGTGCCAGCAGTTACGCGCGAGGCAGCGGTAATGGGGGCTACACCTTC. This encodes CASSYARGSGNGGYTF.

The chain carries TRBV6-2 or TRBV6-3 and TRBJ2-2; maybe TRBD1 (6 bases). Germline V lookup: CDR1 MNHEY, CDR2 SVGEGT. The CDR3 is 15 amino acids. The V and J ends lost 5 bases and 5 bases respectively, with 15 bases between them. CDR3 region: CASSKHRVNTGELFF. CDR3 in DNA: TGTGCCAGCAGTAAACACAGGGTTAATACCGGGGAGCTGTTTTTT.

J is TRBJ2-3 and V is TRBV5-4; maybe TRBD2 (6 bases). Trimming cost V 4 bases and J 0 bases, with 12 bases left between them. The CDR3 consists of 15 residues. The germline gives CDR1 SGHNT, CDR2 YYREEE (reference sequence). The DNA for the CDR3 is TGTGCCAGCAGCCTTGACGGGACTAGCACAGATACGCAGTATTTT. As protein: CASSLDGTSTDTQYF.